Included here is one T cell receptor (beta chain) sequence, with context. The CDR3 is 13 amino acids. The V end lost 3 bases, the J end lost 14 bases, and 14 bases lay between the germline ends. Looked up from germline, CDR1 is SGHAT and CDR2 is FQNNGV. The sample belongs to a study of blood T cell repertoires in COVID-19. Study-level background: T cells, B-cell-depleted T cells, or PBMCs supplied cDNA or gDNA.

In the original analysis: Amplification from reference gene primers served as the basis for estimated nucleated cell counts. The protocol was immunoSEQ multiplex PCR, while the TCRdb copy is restricted to in-frame clones and leaves out a portion. For V, J and clone size, that table is used; D and trimming come from the DNA. This table has 200,000 to 250,000 clones, roughly 82% appearing once. The V and J genes are TRBV11-2 and TRBJ1-6; D not resolved. Sequencing was done on a sample of peripheral blood. This clonotype was sampled from an elderly woman with active or convalescent COVID-19. The CDR3 sequence: CASSFDTSSALHF. In DNA form, the CDR3 reads TGTGCCAGCAGCTTCGACACTTCATCGGCCCTCCACTTT.